This TCR beta chain was observed in a study of molecular identifiers for immune sequencing clone quantification. CDR1 and CDR2 (germline): KGHSY, FQNENV. The CDR3 has 11 amino acids. Naive CD8 libraries used roughly 17,000 to 1,000,000 sorted cells and 10%, 30% or 50% RNA. Bulk TCR libraries were made with methods that had been previously described and with listed TCR primers. Via MiXCR, TCRdb re-called the PCR reads, giving one row per CDR3 protein. The sample consists of around 100,000 distinct CDR3 sequences, under 40% of them appearing once. A word on this clonotype: This clone may be a read error of a much larger clone one base away.

The source material was naive CD8+ T cells from blood, with Jurkat cell RNA spiked in. The subset: FACS-sorted CD8+CD4-CCR7+CD45RA+ naive T cells. J is TRBJ2-1 and V is TRBV16; TRBD1 aligns across 7 bases. This sequence originates from a human donor in good health. Some libraries in this study had Jurkat cell RNA spiked in. The CDR3 coding sequence is TGTGCCAGCAGCCAATTGGTGGGACAGTCCTTC. Translated: CASSQLVGQSF.